This T cell receptor (beta chain) was profiled in a study of human T cells and chemical hapten exposure. Whole-study context: The study lasted roughly 26 weeks, and patients were dosed weekly with diphenylcyclopropenone on the scalp throughout.

Only a few counts were recorded for this clonotype. Original data processing: Per-sample TCR counts ranged from 23,224 to 690,600, median around 100,000. Each CDR3 protein is one row after TCRdb ran MiXCR on the RACE reads. What appears here as the V and J calls and clone size reflects TCRdb's work, not the paper's. The repertoire holds about 82,000 distinct CDR3 sequences, with 10% to 13% as singletons. Time point of the sample: patch test 3, about 24 weeks after DPC sensitization. Treatment: therapeutic diphenylcyclopropenone sensitization with weekly scalp DPC. The study drew its donors from alopecia patients who were 18 to 70 years old and suitable for DPC. The germline V gene has CDR1 MNHEY and CDR2 SVGAGI. The CDR3 covers 15 residues. V lost 1 base, J lost 2 bases, and 11 bases lay in between.

This rearrangement joins TRBV6-5 to TRBJ2-5; no clear D. This TCR was recovered from a woman between 50 and 59 years old with alopecia areata. Some clones in this sample may be carry-over from other donors' samples. Material: whole blood, obtained in connection with sensitization to the hapten diphenylcyclopropenone (DPC). In DNA form, the CDR3 reads TGTGCCAGCAGTTACTACGGATTAGGTCAAGAGACCCAGTACTTC. Protein sequence: CASSYYGLGQETQYF.